This TCR beta chain was sequenced in a study of T cells in Graves' hyperthyroidism and ophthalmopathy. Findings and limits, study-wide: Ophthalmopathy stood apart from stable hyperthyroidism in a 13 V-J model. Ophthalmopathy prediction by the model preceded onset by a median about 6.5 months.

The CDR3 loop spans 16 amino acids. V gave up 6 bases and J gave up 6 bases; unmatched junction bases: 15. Germline loops: CDR1 MDHEN, CDR2 SYDVKM. About this clonotype: No antigen is known for it. A read error may be the cause here, since a much bigger clone is one base away.

Patients were excluded because of uncontrolled infection, other autoimmune disease, pregnancy or lactation. TCR beta CDR3 regions were amplified from RNA transcripts. The HTBI primer set was used in a first-round RT-PCR of the TCR CDR3. TCRdb re-called the multiplex PCR reads with MiXCR, one entry per CDR3 protein. This sample has some 440,000 distinct CDR3 sequences, with less than 20% found just once. The sequenced sample consisted of blood. The TCR originated in a woman aged 18 to 35 with Graves' hyperthyroidism. V gene TRBV28 combines with J gene TRBJ1-2; 8 positions match TRBD1. The CDR3 loop reads CASRWTGNANYHGYTF. The CDR3 bases are TGTGCCAGCAGATGGACAGGGAATGCTAACTATCATGGCTACACCTTC.